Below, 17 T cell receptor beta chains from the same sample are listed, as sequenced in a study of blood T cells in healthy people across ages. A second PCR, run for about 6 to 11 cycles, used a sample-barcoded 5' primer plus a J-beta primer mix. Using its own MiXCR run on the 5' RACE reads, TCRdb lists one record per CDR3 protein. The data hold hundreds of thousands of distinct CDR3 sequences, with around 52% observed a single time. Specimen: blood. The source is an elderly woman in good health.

The CDR3 reads CASSPPWTGVKTQYF. The CDR3 DNA sequence: TGTGCCAGCAGTCCCCCCTGGACAGGGGTAAAGACCCAGTACTTC. The rearrangement links TRBV28 to TRBJ2-5; 9 bases agree with TRBD1. The trim removed 5 bases at V and 6 bases at J, leaving 10 bases unmatched. Germline CDR1 MDHEN, CDR2 SYDVKM. The CDR3 totals 15 residues.

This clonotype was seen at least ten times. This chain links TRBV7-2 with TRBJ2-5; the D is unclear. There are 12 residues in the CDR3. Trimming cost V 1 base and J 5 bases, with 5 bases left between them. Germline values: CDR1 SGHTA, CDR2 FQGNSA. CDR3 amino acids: CASSLGVETQYF. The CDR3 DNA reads TGTGCCAGCAGCTTAGGTGTGGAGACCCAGTACTTC.

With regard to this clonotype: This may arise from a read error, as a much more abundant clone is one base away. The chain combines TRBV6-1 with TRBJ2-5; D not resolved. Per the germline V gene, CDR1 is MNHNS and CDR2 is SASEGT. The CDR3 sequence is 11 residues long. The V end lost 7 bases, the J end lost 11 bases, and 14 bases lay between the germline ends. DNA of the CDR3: TGTGCCAGCAAGGGTGGGAATGAGCAGTACTTC. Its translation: CASKGGNEQYF.

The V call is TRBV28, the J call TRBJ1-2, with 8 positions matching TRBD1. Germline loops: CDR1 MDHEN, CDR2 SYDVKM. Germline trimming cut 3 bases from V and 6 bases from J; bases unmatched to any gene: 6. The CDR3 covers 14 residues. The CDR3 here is CASSFPAGGDGYTF. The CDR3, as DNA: TGTGCCAGCAGTTTCCCCGCAGGGGGCGATGGCTACACCTTC.

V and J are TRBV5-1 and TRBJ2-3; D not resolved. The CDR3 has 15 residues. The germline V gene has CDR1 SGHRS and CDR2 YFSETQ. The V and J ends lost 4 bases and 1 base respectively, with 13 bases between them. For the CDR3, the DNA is TGCGCCAGCAGCCCACGGACGGTCCGCACAGATACGCAGTATTTT. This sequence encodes CASSPRTVRTDTQYF.

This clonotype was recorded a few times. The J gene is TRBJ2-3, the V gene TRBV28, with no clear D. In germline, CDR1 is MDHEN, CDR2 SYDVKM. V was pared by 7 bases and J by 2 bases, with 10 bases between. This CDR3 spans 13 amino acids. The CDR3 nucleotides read TGTGCCAGCATAAGTTCCGACACAGATACGCAGTATTTT. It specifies CASISSDTDTQYF.

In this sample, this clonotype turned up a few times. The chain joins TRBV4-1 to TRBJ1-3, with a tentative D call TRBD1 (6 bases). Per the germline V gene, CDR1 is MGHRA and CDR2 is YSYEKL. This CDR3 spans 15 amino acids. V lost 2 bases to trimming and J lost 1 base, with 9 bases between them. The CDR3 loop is CASSQSGVSGNTIYF. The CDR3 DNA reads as TGCGCCAGCAGCCAATCAGGGGTGTCTGGAAACACCATATATTTT.

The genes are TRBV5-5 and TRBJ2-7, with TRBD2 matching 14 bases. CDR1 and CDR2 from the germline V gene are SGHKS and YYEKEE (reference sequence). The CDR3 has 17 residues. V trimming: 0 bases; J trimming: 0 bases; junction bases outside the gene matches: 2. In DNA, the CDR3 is TGTGCCAGCAGCTTGGGACTAGCGGGGGGGTACTCCTACGAGCAGTACTTC. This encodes CASSLGLAGGYSYEQYF.

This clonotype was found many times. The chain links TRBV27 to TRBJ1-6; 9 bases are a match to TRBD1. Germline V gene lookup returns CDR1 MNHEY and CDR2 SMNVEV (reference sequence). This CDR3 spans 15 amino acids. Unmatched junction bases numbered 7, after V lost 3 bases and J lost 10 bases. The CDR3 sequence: CASSLGDRVGSPLHF. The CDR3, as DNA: TGTGCCAGCAGTTTGGGGGACAGGGTCGGGTCACCCCTCCACTTT.

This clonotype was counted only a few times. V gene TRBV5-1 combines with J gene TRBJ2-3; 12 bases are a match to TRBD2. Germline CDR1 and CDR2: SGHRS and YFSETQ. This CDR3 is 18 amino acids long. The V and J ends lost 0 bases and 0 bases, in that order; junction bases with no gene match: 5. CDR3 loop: CASSLVPGLAGSTDTQYF. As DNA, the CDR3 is TGCGCCAGCAGCTTGGTCCCGGGACTAGCGGGTAGCACAGATACGCAGTATTTT.

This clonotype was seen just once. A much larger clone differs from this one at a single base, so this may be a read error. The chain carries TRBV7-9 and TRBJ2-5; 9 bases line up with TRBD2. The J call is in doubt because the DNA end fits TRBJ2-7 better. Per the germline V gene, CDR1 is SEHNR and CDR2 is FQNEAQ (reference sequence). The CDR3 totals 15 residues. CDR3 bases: TGTGCCAGCAGTATCCTGCTAGCGGGACTCTACGAGCAGTACTTC. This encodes CASSILLAGLYEQYF.

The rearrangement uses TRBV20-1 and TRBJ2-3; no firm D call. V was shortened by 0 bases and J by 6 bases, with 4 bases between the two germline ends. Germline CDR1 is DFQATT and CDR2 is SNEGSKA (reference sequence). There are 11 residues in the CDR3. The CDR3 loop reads CSAREDDTQYF. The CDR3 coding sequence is TGCAGTGCTAGAGAGGATGATACGCAGTATTTT.

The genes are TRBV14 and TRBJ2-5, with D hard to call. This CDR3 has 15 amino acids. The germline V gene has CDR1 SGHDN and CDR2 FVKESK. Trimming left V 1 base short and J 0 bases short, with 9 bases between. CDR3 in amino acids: CASSQVRTDQETQYF. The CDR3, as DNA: TGTGCCAGCAGCCAAGTCCGAACAGACCAAGAGACCCAGTACTTC.

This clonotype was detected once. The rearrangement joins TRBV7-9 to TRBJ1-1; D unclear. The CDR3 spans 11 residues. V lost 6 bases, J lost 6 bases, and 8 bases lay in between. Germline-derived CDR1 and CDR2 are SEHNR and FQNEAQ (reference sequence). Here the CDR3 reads CASRPNPEAFF. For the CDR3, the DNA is TGTGCCAGCAGACCCAACCCTGAAGCTTTCTTT. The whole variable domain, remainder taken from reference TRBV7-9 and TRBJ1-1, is DTGVSQNPRHKITKRGQNVTFRCDPISEHNRLYWYRQTLGQGPEFLTYFQNEAQLEKSRLLSDRFSAERPKGSFSTLEIQRTEQGDSAMYLCASRPNPEAFFGQGTRLTVV.

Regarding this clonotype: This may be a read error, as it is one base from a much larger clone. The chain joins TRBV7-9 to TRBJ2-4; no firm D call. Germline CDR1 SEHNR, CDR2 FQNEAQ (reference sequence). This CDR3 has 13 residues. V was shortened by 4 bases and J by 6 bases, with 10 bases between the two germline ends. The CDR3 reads CASSCEERNIQYF. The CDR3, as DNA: TGTGCCAGCAGCTGTGAAGAAAGAAACATTCAGTACTTC.

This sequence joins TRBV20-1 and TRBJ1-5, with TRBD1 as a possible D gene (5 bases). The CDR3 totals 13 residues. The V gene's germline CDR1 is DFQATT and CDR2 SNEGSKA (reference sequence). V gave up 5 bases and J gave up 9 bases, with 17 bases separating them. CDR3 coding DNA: TGCAGTGCTGAGGACACCCCCGGGCGGCCCCAGCATTTT. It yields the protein CSAEDTPGRPQHF.

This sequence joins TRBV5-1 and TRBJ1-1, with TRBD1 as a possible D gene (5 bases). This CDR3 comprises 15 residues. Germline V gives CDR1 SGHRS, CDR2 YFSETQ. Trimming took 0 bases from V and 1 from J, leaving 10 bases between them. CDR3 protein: CASSLGGGANTEAFF. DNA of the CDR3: TGCGCCAGCAGCTTGGGAGGCGGGGCGAACACTGAAGCTTTCTTT. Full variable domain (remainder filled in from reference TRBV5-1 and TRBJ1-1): KAGVTQTPRYLIKTRGQQVTLSCSPISGHRSVSWYQQTPGQGLQFLFEYFSETQRNKGNFPGRFSGRQFSNSRSEMNVSTLELGDSALYLCASSLGGGANTEAFFGQGTRLTVV.